One sample yielded the 26 T cell receptor beta chains listed below, sequenced in a study of T cell repertoires in cytomegalovirus infection. MiXCR, run by TCRdb on the reads, gives a single entry per CDR3 protein. The sample comprises about 320,000 distinct CDR3 sequences, roughly 9.5% of which are singletons, and around 4% rests with the top ten. The sample comprised PBMCs. Receptors originate from a human donor in good health (CMV status not recorded). Some clones in this sample may be carry-over from other donors' samples.

This clonotype came up many times. The V gene is TRBV5-4, the J gene TRBJ2-3; TRBD2 aligns across 8 bases. Germline V lookup: CDR1 SGHNT, CDR2 YYREEE (reference sequence). Trimming removed 0 bases from V and 3 bases from J; junction bases left unmatched: 6. The CDR3 sequence is 16 residues long. The CDR3 loop reads CASSLDGGGRTDTQYF. CDR3 in DNA: TGTGCCAGCAGCTTGGACGGGGGGGGGAGGACAGATACGCAGTATTTT.

This clonotype was detected only a few times. The chain links TRBV20-1 to TRBJ1-1, with D tentatively TRBD1 (5 bases). V was trimmed by 1 base and J by 4 bases, leaving 16 bases between them. Per the germline V gene, CDR1 is DFQATT and CDR2 is SNEGSKA (reference sequence). The CDR3 consists of 15 residues. This CDR3 is CSARGGGLRGTEAFF. In nucleotides, the CDR3 is TGCAGTGCTAGAGGGGGAGGGCTTAGGGGCACTGAAGCTTTCTTT.

The sample holds a few counts of this clonotype. The chain has TRBV10-3 and TRBJ1-5, with D unclear. Germline V gene data show CDR1 as ENHRY and CDR2 as SYGVKD. V lost 2 bases, J lost 6 bases, and 11 bases lay in between. CDR3 length: 14 amino acids. The CDR3 region is CAISEPPPGQPQHF. The CDR3, as DNA: TGTGCCATCAGTGAGCCCCCTCCCGGTCAGCCCCAGCATTTT.

This clonotype was seen repeatedly, ten times or more. The genes are TRBV20-1 and TRBJ1-6, with 7 positions matching TRBD1. From germline, CDR1 is DFQATT and CDR2 SNEGSKA (reference sequence). CDR3 length equals 17 residues. Losses at the gene ends were 3 bases for V and 4 bases for J; bases not matched to a gene: 12. The CDR3 nucleotides are TGCAGTGCTAGGCCAGGGGGGACAGACCTTTATAATTCACCCCTCCACTTT. Amino acids: CSARPGGTDLYNSPLHF.

This clonotype was counted only a few times. The V and J genes are TRBV3-1 and TRBJ1-1; D gene unclear. V gave up 6 bases and J gave up 10 bases, with 12 bases separating them. Germline loops: CDR1 LGHDT, CDR2 YNNKEL (reference sequence). The CDR3 loop spans 11 amino acids. The CDR3 sequence is CASRLQGRAFF. For the CDR3, the DNA is TGTGCCAGCAGGCTTCAAGGTCGAGCTTTCTTT. Full variable domain (remainder filled in from reference TRBV3-1 and TRBJ1-1): DTAVSQTPKYLVTQMGNDKSIKCEQNLGHDTMYWYKQDSKKFLKIMFSYNNKELIINETVPNRFSPKSPDKAHLNLHINSLELGDSAVYFCASRLQGRAFFGQGTRLTVV.

Of note for this clonotype: One base away lies a much larger clone, so this may be a sequencing read error. V is TRBV28 and J is TRBJ1-5; tentatively, D is TRBD1 (5 bases). This CDR3 contains 15 residues. Germline values: CDR1 MDHEN, CDR2 SYDVKM. The germline V and J ends were trimmed by 7 bases and 3 bases, with 16 bases remaining between them. CDR3 in amino acids: CASTLYRGNNQPQHF. The CDR3, as DNA: TGTGCCAGCACCCTTTATAGGGGCAACAATCAGCCCCAGCATTTT.

In the case of this clonotype: The conserved closing phenylalanine or tryptophan is absent in this CDR3, likely reflecting a read error. The rearrangement uses TRBV28 and TRBJ2-5; a weak D match, TRBD2 (7 bases). V lost 9 bases and J 4 bases, leaving 24 bases between the germline ends. The CDR3 has 16 amino acids. The germline gives CDR1 MDHEN, CDR2 SYDVKM. DNA of the CDR3: TGTGCCAGTGTGGAGGGGGGGCTCCGCGTAGGAGAGACCCAGTACCTC. Translated: CASVEGGLRVGETQYL.

This clonotype has a count of ten or more. J is TRBJ2-7 and V is TRBV5-4; 9 nucleotides match TRBD1. With V trimmed by 3 bases and J by 5 bases, 6 bases remained unmatched. Germline V gene sequence: CDR1 SGHNT, CDR2 YYREEE (reference sequence). The CDR3 is 14 amino acids. CDR3 nucleotide sequence: TGTGCCAGCAGCTCTTTTGGGACAGGGCACGAGCAGTACTTC. Translated: CASSSFGTGHEQYF.

The table lists this clonotype with a few counts. The chain has TRBV27 and TRBJ1-5, with 7 bases aligning to TRBD1. CDR3 length: 15 residues. The germline CDR1 and CDR2 sequences are MNHEY and SMNVEV (reference sequence). V shed 5 bases, J shed 3 bases, and the junction held 7 bases outside the gene matches. The CDR3 spells CASSPLDRNNQPQHF. The CDR3, as DNA: TGTGCCAGCAGTCCCCTGGACAGGAACAATCAGCCCCAGCATTTT.

This sequence joins TRBV30 and TRBJ2-1; 8 nucleotides agree with TRBD1. The trim removed 5 bases at V and 9 bases at J, leaving 12 bases unmatched. There are 14 residues in the CDR3. Germline V gives CDR1 GTSNPN, CDR2 SVGIG (reference sequence). The CDR3 sequence: CAWGNRGMGGEQFF. The CDR3 DNA reads as TGTGCCTGGGGGAACAGGGGGATGGGGGGTGAGCAGTTCTTC.

This clonotype was seen many times. This chain uses TRBV7-8 with TRBJ2-4, with 9 bases fitting TRBD2. The germline CDR1 and CDR2 sequences are SGHVS and FQNEAQ. The CDR3 sequence is 18 residues long. V was pared by 5 bases and J by 4 bases, with 15 bases of the junction left unmatched. CDR3 sequence (DNA): TGTGCCAGCAGCCCGCCCAGGAGGCTAGCGGGGCGAAAAAACATTCAGTACTTC. Amino acids: CASSPPRRLAGRKNIQYF.

The table lists this clonotype with a few counts. The V call is TRBV6-5, the J call TRBJ2-3; D possibly matches TRBD1 or TRBD2 (5 bases each). CDR3 length: 14 residues. Germline V gives CDR1 MNHEY, CDR2 SVGAGI. The ends were cut back, 2 bases at V and 5 bases at J, with 11 bases in the middle. The CDR3 here is CASSYAEGKDTQYF. CDR3 nucleotides: TGTGCCAGCAGTTACGCAGAGGGGAAAGATACGCAGTATTTT.

This clonotype was counted at least ten times. The CDR3 here is CASSPTGTGGPETQYF. The CDR3 DNA reads as TGTGCCAGCAGCCCGACCGGGACAGGGGGCCCAGAGACCCAGTACTTC. The chain links TRBV7-2 to TRBJ2-5; 12 bases are a match to TRBD1. V shed 5 bases, J shed 4 bases, and the junction held 8 bases outside the gene matches. This CDR3 has 16 amino acids. Germline loops: CDR1 SGHTA, CDR2 FQGNSA. Complete variable domain (other parts from reference TRBV7-2 and TRBJ2-5): GAGVSQSPSNKVTEKGKDVELRCDPISGHTALYWYRQSLGQGLEFLIYFQGNSAPDKSGLPSDRFSAERTGGSVSTLTIQRTQQEDSAVYLCASSPTGTGGPETQYFGPGTRLLVL.

This clonotype was counted between two and nine times. The rearrangement uses TRBV19 and TRBJ2-2; D gene ambiguous. The CDR3 extends over 15 amino acids. V dropped 6 bases and J dropped 7 bases, with 18 bases sitting between them. Germline V gene lookup returns CDR1 LNHDA and CDR2 SQIVND (reference sequence). The CDR3 loop is CASRDDFEQFGELFF. The CDR3 DNA sequence: TGTGCCAGTAGGGACGACTTTGAGCAGTTCGGGGAGCTGTTTTTT. Together with reference TRBV19 and TRBJ2-2, the CDR3 gives the full variable domain: DGGITQSPKYLFRKEGQNVTLSCEQNLNHDAMYWYRQDPGQGLRLIYYSQIVNDFQKGDIAEGYSVSREKKESFPLTVTSAQKNPTAFYLCASRDDFEQFGELFFGEGSRLTVL.

This clonotype was picked up a small number of times. The junction shows a germline mismatch at one end, possibly a read error. CDR3 nucleotides: TGTGCCAGCAGCCGAGAACAGGGAGTTAATTCACCCCTCCACTTT. This codes for CASSREQGVNSPLHF. The chain carries TRBV4-1 and TRBJ1-6, with D maybe TRBD1 (6 bases). There are 15 residues in the CDR3. Germline lookup yields CDR1 MGHRA and CDR2 YSYEKL.

The sample holds a few counts of this clonotype. This chain joins TRBV28 and TRBJ1-5; D is perhaps TRBD1 (6 bases). The CDR3 has 16 amino acids. V was trimmed by 8 bases and J by 0 bases, leaving 17 bases between them. The germline gives CDR1 MDHEN, CDR2 SYDVKM. The CDR3 nucleotides are TGTGCCAGCGTTAGAAGGACAGCTTATAGCAATCAGCCCCAGCATTTT. Its protein is CASVRRTAYSNQPQHF.

The chain is built from TRBV19 and TRBJ1-5, with 7 bases lining up with TRBD1. The V segment lost 8 bases and the J segment 4 bases; nucleotides outside the gene matches: 5. This CDR3 contains 13 residues. CDR1 and CDR2 from the germline V gene are LNHDA and SQIVND (reference sequence). The CDR3 region is CASWDRINQPQHF. CDR3 nucleotide sequence: TGTGCCAGTTGGGACAGAATTAATCAGCCCCAGCATTTT.

V gene TRBV6-5 combines with J gene TRBJ1-5; D uncertain. The CDR3 totals 15 residues. The V gene lost 0 bases and the J gene lost 2 bases, with 8 bases spanning the gap. Per germline, CDR1 MNHEY and CDR2 SVGAGI. The CDR3 bases are TGTGCCAGCAGTTACTCGTATGAGGGCAATCAGCCCCAGCATTTT. Translated: CASSYSYEGNQPQHF.

This clonotype has a count of ten or more. The chain combines TRBV28 with TRBJ2-1, with 7 bases aligning to TRBD2. The germline gives CDR1 MDHEN, CDR2 SYDVKM. This CDR3 spans 15 amino acids. V dropped 7 bases and J dropped 2; count of bases not matched to a gene: 8. The CDR3 is CASNPGGGAYNEQFF. CDR3 bases: TGTGCCAGCAACCCCGGTGGGGGGGCCTACAATGAGCAGTTCTTC.

This clonotype was detected many times. This sequence joins TRBV7-8 and TRBJ1-1; no firm D call. Germline CDR1 reads SGHVS; CDR2 reads FQNEAQ. The germline V and J ends were trimmed by 4 bases and 1 base, with 10 bases remaining between them. This CDR3 spans 14 amino acids. Here the CDR3 reads CASSYRTENTEAFF. The CDR3 DNA is TGTGCCAGCAGCTACCGGACGGAGAACACTGAAGCTTTCTTT.

This clonotype came up a few times. V usage is TRBV20-1 and J usage is TRBJ2-3; 10 bases map to TRBD2. This CDR3 comprises 16 residues. V dropped 0 bases and J dropped 4; count of bases not matched to a gene: 7. Germline V gene lookup returns CDR1 DFQATT and CDR2 SNEGSKA (reference sequence). CDR3 nucleotide sequence: TGCAGTGCTAGAGATGTTCCTAGCGGGGGTTCAGATACGCAGTATTTT. It translates to CSARDVPSGGSDTQYF.

This clonotype was picked up a small number of times. J is TRBJ2-2 and V is TRBV4-3, with 8 bases matching TRBD2. Germline assignment: CDR1 LGHNA and CDR2 YSLEER. This CDR3 region has 16 residues. The junction had 7 bases not matched to a gene; V was cut back by 3 bases and J by 4 bases. The CDR3: CASSHRGGGSTGELFF. In nucleotides, the CDR3 is TGCGCCAGCAGCCACAGAGGCGGGGGGAGCACCGGGGAGCTGTTTTTT.

This clonotype occurred many times. The chain's CDR3 is CASRKQGRDLVVNQPQHF. CDR3 DNA sequence: TGTGCCAGCCGAAAGCAGGGAAGAGATTTAGTAGTCAATCAGCCCCAGCATTTT. The chain carries TRBV6-2 or TRBV6-3 and TRBJ1-5, with TRBD1 as a possible D gene (5 bases). Germline V gives CDR1 MNHEY, CDR2 SVGEGT. V was clipped by 8 bases and J by 3 bases, with 26 bases between them. The length of the CDR3 is 18 residues.

This clonotype was detected only a few times. This chain connects TRBV6-2 or TRBV6-3 to TRBJ2-7; TRBD2 agrees at 12 bases. CDR1 is MNHEY and CDR2 is SVGEGT in the germline V gene. V was clipped by 5 bases and J by 2 bases; unmatched bases: 7. The CDR3 is made up of 16 amino acids. The CDR3 bases are TGTGCCAGCAGTAGCGGACTAGCGGGAACAGCCTACGAGCAGTACTTC. This encodes CASSSGLAGTAYEQYF.

This clonotype was counted many times. The gene calls are TRBV7-8 and TRBJ2-1; 10 positions match TRBD2. V was clipped by 5 bases and J by 7 bases; unmatched bases: 14. CDR1 SGHVS and CDR2 FQNEAQ come from the germline V gene. The CDR3 has 17 amino acids. CDR3 nucleotides: TGTGCCAGCAGCCCCTTGAGCGGGAGGGCCTCGGGTAATGAGCAGTTCTTC. It codes for CASSPLSGRASGNEQFF.

In this sample, this clonotype turned up a few times. The rearrangement uses TRBV5-1 and TRBJ1-1, with 12 bases aligning to TRBD1. Trimming cost V 4 bases and J 3 bases; bases outside gene matches: 4. The CDR3 has 15 amino acids. Germline-derived CDR1 and CDR2 are SGHRS and YFSETQ. CDR3 residues: CASSGGTGGYTEAFF. The CDR3 DNA sequence: TGCGCCAGCAGCGGGGGGACAGGGGGCTACACTGAAGCTTTCTTT.